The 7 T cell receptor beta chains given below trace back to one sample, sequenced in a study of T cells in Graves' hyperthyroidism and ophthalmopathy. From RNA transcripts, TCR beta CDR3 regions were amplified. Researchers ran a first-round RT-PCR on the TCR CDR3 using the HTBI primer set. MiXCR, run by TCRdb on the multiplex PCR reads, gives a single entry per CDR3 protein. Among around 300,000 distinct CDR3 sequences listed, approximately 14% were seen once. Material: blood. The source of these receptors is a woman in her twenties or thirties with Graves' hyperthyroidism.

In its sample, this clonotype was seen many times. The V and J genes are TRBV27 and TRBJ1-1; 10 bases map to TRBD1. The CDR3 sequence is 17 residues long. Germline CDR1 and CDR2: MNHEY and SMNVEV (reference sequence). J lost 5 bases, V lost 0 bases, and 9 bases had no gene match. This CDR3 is CASSLSGTGDYWTEAFF. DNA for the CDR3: TGTGCCAGCAGTTTATCAGGGACAGGGGATTACTGGACTGAAGCTTTCTTT.

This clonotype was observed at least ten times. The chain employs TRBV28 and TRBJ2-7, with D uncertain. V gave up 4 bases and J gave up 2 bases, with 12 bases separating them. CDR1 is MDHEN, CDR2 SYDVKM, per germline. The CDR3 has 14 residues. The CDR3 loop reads CASSSTDWPYEQYF. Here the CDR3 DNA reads TGTGCCAGCAGTTCAACAGATTGGCCCTACGAGCAGTACTTC.

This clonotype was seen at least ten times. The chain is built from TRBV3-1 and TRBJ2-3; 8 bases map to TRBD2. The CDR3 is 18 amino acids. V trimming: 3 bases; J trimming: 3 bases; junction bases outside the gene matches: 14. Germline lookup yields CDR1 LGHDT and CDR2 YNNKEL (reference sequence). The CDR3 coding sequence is TGTGCCAGCAGCCAGAGCGGGAGAGACCTCCCGTTGACAGATACGCAGTATTTT. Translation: CASSQSGRDLPLTDTQYF.

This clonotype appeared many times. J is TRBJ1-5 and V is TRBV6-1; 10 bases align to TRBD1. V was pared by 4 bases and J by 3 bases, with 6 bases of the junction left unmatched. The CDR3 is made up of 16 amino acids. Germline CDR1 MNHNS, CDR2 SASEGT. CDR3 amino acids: CASSAWDRGFNQPQHF. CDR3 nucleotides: TGTGCCAGCAGTGCCTGGGACAGGGGATTCAATCAGCCCCAGCATTTT.

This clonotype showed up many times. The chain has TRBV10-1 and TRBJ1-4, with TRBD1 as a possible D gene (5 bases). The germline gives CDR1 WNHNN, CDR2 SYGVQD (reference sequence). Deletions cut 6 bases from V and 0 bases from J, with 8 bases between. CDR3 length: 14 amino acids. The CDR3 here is CASRLGATNEKLFF. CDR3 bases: TGCGCCAGCAGGTTGGGGGCAACTAATGAAAAACTGTTTTTT.

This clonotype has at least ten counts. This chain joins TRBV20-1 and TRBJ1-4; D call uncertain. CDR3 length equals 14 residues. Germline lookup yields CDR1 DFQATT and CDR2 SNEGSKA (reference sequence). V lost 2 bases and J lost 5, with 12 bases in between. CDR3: CSARLAGENEKLFF. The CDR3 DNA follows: TGCAGTGCTAGACTGGCCGGAGAGAATGAAAAACTGTTTTTT.

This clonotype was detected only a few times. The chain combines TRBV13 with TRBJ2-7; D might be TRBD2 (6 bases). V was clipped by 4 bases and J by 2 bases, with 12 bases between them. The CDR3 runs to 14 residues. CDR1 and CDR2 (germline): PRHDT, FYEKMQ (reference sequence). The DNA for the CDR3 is TGTGCCAGCAGCTCGTACGGGACTCCCTACGAGCAGTACTTC. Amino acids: CASSSYGTPYEQYF. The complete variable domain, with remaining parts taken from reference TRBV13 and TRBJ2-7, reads AAGVIQSPRHLIKEKRETATLKCYPIPRHDTVYWYQQGPGQDPQFLISFYEKMQSDKGSIPDRFSAQQFSDYHSELNMSSLELGDSALYFCASSSYGTPYEQYFGPGTRLTVT.